There are a few counts of the clone carrying this TCR beta chain. The entry originates in a study of shared clonotypes between healthy human individuals. Sequencing used immunoSEQ multiplex PCR; TCRdb keeps in-frame clones, though not all of them. The sample holds 2 million to 2.5 million clones, about 90% seen once. This CDR3 is 15 amino acids long. Deletions cut 3 bases from V and 4 bases from J, with 13 bases between. Germline values: CDR1 ENHRY, CDR2 SYGVKD. This receptor was identified in a man between 18 and 35 years old in good health. Some clones in this sample may be carry-over from other donors' samples. The chain links TRBV10-3 to TRBJ1-5, with D possibly matching TRBD1 (5 bases). The specimen was naive CD4+ T cells from PBMCs. Subset reported: CD45RA+ positively selected. CDR3 nucleotide sequence: TGTGCCATCAGTGACAATAGGGGTGAGAATCAGCCCCAGCATTTT. As protein: CAISDNRGENQPQHF.